This T cell receptor (beta chain) was obtained from a study of T cell responses to AZD1222 COVID-19 vaccine. The V and J ends lost 2 bases and 4 bases respectively, with 8 bases between them. The CDR3 spans 13 residues. Germline V gives CDR1 MNHEY, CDR2 SVGAGI. Generated by immunoSEQ multiplex PCR, the TCRdb table keeps only in-frame clones and is missing some. The table records about 92,000 clones, approximately 90% of them present only once. As regards this clone: Its matching antigen is unknown.

Overall study results and limits: Every sample of the repertoires postdated the peak T cell response. Baseline serology detected seropositivity in only a handful of AZD1222 recipients. Nearly half of the spike-specific TCRs reportedly recognize variant regions that carry no mutations.

The chain has TRBV6-5 and TRBJ1-2, with a possible D match to TRBD1 (5 bases). This sequence originates from an adult in good health. Sample: peripheral blood, taken on day 0 of AZD1222 vaccination. CDR3 sequence reads: CASSYQGSYGYTF. The CDR3, as DNA: TGTGCCAGCAGTTACCAGGGTAGCTATGGCTACACCTTC.